This TCR beta chain was documented in a study of T cell clonotyping in hematopoietic cell transplantation. Study results and limitations: Without cell sorting, CD4 versus CD8 contributions remain unresolved. Pathologically expanded recipient clonotypes increased progressively from day 30 to day 180 as diversity fell. Higher Inverse Simpson Index values in graft donor and pretransplant recipient predicted broader posttransplant TCR diversity.

Worth noting for this clone: Its antigen remains unidentified.

Deletions cut 8 bases from V and 2 bases from J, with 19 bases between. The CDR3 consists of 15 residues. CDR1 is SNHLY and CDR2 is FYNNEI in the germline V gene. Assay used: immunoSEQ multiplex PCR; TCRdb lists only in-frame clones, some missing. The data hold around 17,000 clones, with roughly 70% observed a single time. The sequence was collected from an older woman in good health. Some clones in this sample may be carry-over from other donors' samples. Material for sequencing was peripheral blood mononuclear cells. This chain links TRBV2 with TRBJ2-7, with D tentatively TRBD1 (6 bases). The CDR3: CASGRGGRDPYEQYF. The CDR3 DNA reads as TGTGCCAGCGGCCGAGGGGGACGGGACCCCTACGAGCAGTACTTC.